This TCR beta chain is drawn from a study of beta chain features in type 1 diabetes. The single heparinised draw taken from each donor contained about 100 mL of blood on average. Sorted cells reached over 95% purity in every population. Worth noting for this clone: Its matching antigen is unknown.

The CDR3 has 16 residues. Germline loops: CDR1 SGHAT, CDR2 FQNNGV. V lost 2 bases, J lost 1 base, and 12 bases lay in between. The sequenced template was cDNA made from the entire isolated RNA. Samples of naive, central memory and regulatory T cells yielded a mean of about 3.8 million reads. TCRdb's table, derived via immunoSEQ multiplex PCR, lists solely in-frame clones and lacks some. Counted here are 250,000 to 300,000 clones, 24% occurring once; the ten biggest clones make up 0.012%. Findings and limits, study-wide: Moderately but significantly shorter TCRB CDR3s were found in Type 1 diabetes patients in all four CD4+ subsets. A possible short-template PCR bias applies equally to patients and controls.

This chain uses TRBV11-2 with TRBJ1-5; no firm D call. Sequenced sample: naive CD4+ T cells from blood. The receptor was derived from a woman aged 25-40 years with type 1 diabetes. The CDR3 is CASSLTRSRSNQPQHF. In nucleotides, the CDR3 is TGTGCCAGCAGCTTAACCCGGTCCAGGAGCAATCAGCCCCAGCATTTT.